These 21 T cell receptor beta chains came from one sample sequenced in a study of blood T cells in healthy people across ages. Using a J-beta primer mix together with a sample-barcoded 5' primer, a second PCR was run for 7 to 11 cycles. TCRdb redid the calling of the 5' RACE reads with MiXCR, one entry per CDR3 protein. The sample contains some 1,000,000 distinct CDR3 sequences, approximately 25% of which appear only once. The same data also contributed to another study, on T cells of mothers and their children.

Material: blood. Receptors originate from a girl between 2 and 10 years old in good health.

This clonotype was picked up a small number of times. This chain uses TRBV6-5 with TRBJ2-1, with TRBD1 identical over 7 bases. V shed 2 bases and J 1 base; nucleotides not matched to a gene: 5. From germline, CDR1 is MNHEY and CDR2 SVGAGI. The CDR3 spans 16 residues. In DNA form, the CDR3 reads TGTGCCAGCAGTTACGTACTGGGACAGTCCTACAATGAGCAGTTCTTC. It is translated as CASSYVLGQSYNEQFF.

V usage is TRBV28 and J usage is TRBJ2-7; TRBD1 aligns across 7 bases. V lost 8 bases to trimming and J lost 0 bases; unmatched junction nucleotides: 7. Germline values: CDR1 MDHEN, CDR2 SYDVKM. The CDR3 is 14 amino acids. CDR3 sequence: CASQSGTASYEQYF. As DNA, the CDR3 is TGTGCCAGCCAATCCGGGACAGCCTCCTACGAGCAGTACTTC.

This clonotype was observed a few times. CDR3 bases: TGTGCCAGCAGTTTGGAACCGTTCTTTGGCTACACCTTC. Amino acid sequence: CASSLEPFFGYTF. The V gene is TRBV28, the J gene TRBJ1-2, with D unclear. The germline V gene encodes CDR1 MDHEN and CDR2 SYDVKM. V was cut by 3 bases and J by 7 bases, with 12 bases left in between. This CDR3 contains 13 residues.

This clonotype was detected only a few times. The rearrangement uses TRBV4-1 and TRBJ2-3, with D unresolved. This CDR3 comprises 15 residues. Germline CDR1 reads MGHRA; CDR2 reads YSYEKL. Trimming pared 1 base from V and 0 bases from J, leaving 8 bases between. CDR3 bases: TGCGCCAGCAGCCAAGTCAGCTCGAGCACAGATACGCAGTATTTT. It translates to CASSQVSSSTDTQYF.

The chain is built from TRBV29-1 and TRBJ2-7; D is ambiguous. Between the trimmed V and J ends, which lost 3 bases and 0 bases, there was a span of 15 bases. The CDR3 length is 15 residues. Germline assignment: CDR1 SQVTM and CDR2 ANQGSEA. CDR3 DNA: TGCAGCGTTGAGGGTTTTGCAGGCGACTCCTACGAGCAGTACTTC. This encodes CSVEGFAGDSYEQYF.

The rearrangement links TRBV12-3 or TRBV12-4 to TRBJ2-1; 13 nucleotides align to TRBD2. The length of the CDR3 is 15 residues. The V gene end was trimmed by 7 bases and the J gene end by 8 bases; junction bases not matched to a gene: 8. This chain's CDR3 is CASNAGTSGNYEQFF. The CDR3 nucleotides read TGTGCCAGCAACGCTGGGACTAGCGGGAATTATGAGCAGTTCTTC.

This clonotype came up a few times. CDR3 region: CASSYGQSTLLFF. In DNA, the CDR3 is TGTGCCAGCAGTTACGGGCAGTCAACATTGCTGTTTTTT. The chain recombines TRBV6-5 with TRBJ1-4; D gene ambiguous. The V and J ends lost 2 bases and 14 bases respectively, with 15 bases between them. This CDR3 spans 13 amino acids. CDR1 and CDR2 from the germline V gene are MNHEY and SVGAGI.

This clonotype has a handful of counts. The chain carries TRBV20-1 and TRBJ2-1; the D is unclear. There are 13 residues in the CDR3. With 1 base removed from V and 7 bases from J, the gap between germline ends came to 11 bases. The V gene's germline CDR1 is DFQATT and CDR2 SNEGSKA (reference sequence). The CDR3 DNA reads as TGCAGTGCTAGAGTTCCCCCCGGAAATGAGCAGTTCTTC. Protein product: CSARVPPGNEQFF.

The chain joins TRBV11-1 to TRBJ2-4; D is perhaps TRBD2 (5 bases). Germline-derived CDR1 and CDR2 are SGHAT and FQDESV (reference sequence). CDR3 length equals 15 residues. Trimming took 5 bases from V and 6 from J, leaving 17 bases between them. CDR3 protein: CASSPRTSGLNIQYF. Written as DNA, the CDR3 is TGTGCCAGCAGCCCTAGGACCAGCGGATTAAACATTCAGTACTTC.

The V and J genes are TRBV5-1 and TRBJ2-3; perhaps TRBD2 as D (5 bases). Germline V gene data show CDR1 as SGHRS and CDR2 as YFSETQ. There are 14 residues in the CDR3. Trimming removed 3 bases from V and 2 bases from J, with 10 bases in between. The CDR3 loop reads CASSSGISTDTQYF. DNA for the CDR3: TGCGCCAGCAGCTCCGGGATTTCCACAGATACGCAGTATTTT. Full variable domain (missing parts from reference TRBV5-1 and TRBJ2-3): KAGVTQTPRYLIKTRGQQVTLSCSPISGHRSVSWYQQTPGQGLQFLFEYFSETQRNKGNFPGRFSGRQFSNSRSEMNVSTLELGDSALYLCASSSGISTDTQYFGPGTRLTVL.

This chain connects TRBV10-3 to TRBJ1-6; D ambiguous. The ends were cut back, 6 bases at V and 3 bases at J, with 9 bases in the middle. CDR1 ENHRY and CDR2 SYGVKD come from the germline V gene. The CDR3 length is 14 residues. CDR3: CAISPGLYNSPLHF. As DNA, the CDR3 is TGTGCCATCAGCCCCGGCCTCTATAATTCACCCCTCCACTTT.

The CDR3 DNA is TGTGCCACCAGCAGAACTCCGGGACAGGATTATGAAAAACTGTTTTTT. It specifies CATSRTPGQDYEKLFF. The genes are TRBV15 and TRBJ1-4; 8 bases fit TRBD1. The CDR3 is 16 residues long. Germline values: CDR1 LNHNV, CDR2 YYDKDF (reference sequence). The V segment lost 2 bases and the J segment 6 bases; nucleotides outside the gene matches: 8.

The CDR3 protein is CASSYSSSSGNTIYF. CDR3 in DNA: TGTGCCAGCAGTTACTCGAGCTCCTCTGGAAACACCATATATTTT. The chain recombines TRBV6-6 with TRBJ1-3; unclear D gene. V was trimmed by 0 bases and J by 0 bases, leaving 6 bases between them. The CDR3 length is 15 residues. Germline V gene data show CDR1 as MNHNY and CDR2 as SVGAGI (reference sequence).

This clonotype was seen a few times. The genes are TRBV15 and TRBJ1-2; TRBD1 is a possible D gene (6 bases). Trimming removed 0 bases from V and 7 bases from J, with 18 bases in between. CDR1 LNHNV and CDR2 YYDKDF come from the germline V gene (reference sequence). The CDR3 loop spans 16 amino acids. As DNA, the CDR3 is TGTGCCACCAGCAGAGATCGAACAGGGAAAGCCTCTGGCTACACCTTC. As protein: CATSRDRTGKASGYTF.

V gene TRBV7-9 combines with J gene TRBJ2-7, with TRBD2 matching 12 bases. Germline values: CDR1 SEHNR, CDR2 FQNEAQ (reference sequence). The CDR3 covers 17 residues. Trimming at V came to 5 bases and at J to 2 bases, leaving 10 bases not matched to a gene. The DNA for the CDR3 is TGTGCCAGCAGCCGGCCTAGCGGGGGGGTTTCCACCTACGAGCAGTACTTC. This gives the protein CASSRPSGGVSTYEQYF.

This clonotype was observed a handful of times. This sequence joins TRBV28 and TRBJ2-5; TRBD2 might be the D (5 bases). The CDR3 contains 15 residues. Germline assignment: CDR1 MDHEN and CDR2 SYDVKM. V lost 1 base to trimming and J lost 5 bases, with 14 bases between them. CDR3 coding DNA: TGTGCCAGCAGTTTATCCGGGGAATGGAGCGAGACCCAGTACTTC. Translated: CASSLSGEWSETQYF.

The count of this clonotype is one. This rearrangement joins TRBV29-1 to TRBJ1-1, with 8 bases matching TRBD1. Germline CDR1 is SQVTM and CDR2 is ANQGSEA. The length of the CDR3 is 13 residues. V gave up 3 bases and J gave up 4 bases; unmatched junction bases: 4. CDR3 protein: CSVDDRGSTEAFF. CDR3 DNA sequence: TGCAGCGTTGACGACAGGGGCAGCACTGAAGCTTTCTTT.

In its sample, this clonotype was seen a few times. This rearrangement joins TRBV11-2 to TRBJ2-3; unclear D gene. The germline CDR1 and CDR2 sequences are SGHAT and FQNNGV. The germline V and J ends were trimmed by 5 bases and 2 bases, with 8 bases remaining between them. This CDR3 spans 13 amino acids. In DNA form, the CDR3 reads TGTGCCAGCAGCCTCCACGACACAGATACGCAGTATTTT. It is translated as CASSLHDTDTQYF.

The CDR3 bases are TGTGCCAGCAGCCCAGGCGAGGATACGCAGTATTTT. Protein: CASSPGEDTQYF. This chain connects TRBV7-9 to TRBJ2-3; D gene ambiguous. The CDR3 covers 12 residues. The V gene lost 5 bases and the J gene lost 6 bases, with 9 bases spanning the gap. Per germline, CDR1 SEHNR and CDR2 FQNEAQ (reference sequence).

This clonotype was recorded a few times. In DNA form, the CDR3 reads TGCGCCAGCAGCCGAGAAGACAGCACTGGAAACACCATATATTTT. Protein sequence: CASSREDSTGNTIYF. V and J are TRBV4-1 and TRBJ1-3, with D perhaps TRBD1 (5 bases). The germline gives CDR1 MGHRA, CDR2 YSYEKL. Between the trimmed V and J ends, which lost 4 bases and 2 bases, there was a span of 12 bases. CDR3 length: 15 residues.

In this sample, this clonotype turned up a few times. This chain joins TRBV6-5 and TRBJ2-7; D is ambiguous. The CDR3 loop spans 13 amino acids. V lost 6 bases and J 9 bases, leaving 18 bases between the germline ends. From germline, CDR1 is MNHEY and CDR2 SVGAGI. CDR3 in amino acids: CASRRTEDGRQYF. The CDR3 nucleotides read TGTGCCAGCAGACGGACGGAAGACGGAAGGCAGTACTTC.